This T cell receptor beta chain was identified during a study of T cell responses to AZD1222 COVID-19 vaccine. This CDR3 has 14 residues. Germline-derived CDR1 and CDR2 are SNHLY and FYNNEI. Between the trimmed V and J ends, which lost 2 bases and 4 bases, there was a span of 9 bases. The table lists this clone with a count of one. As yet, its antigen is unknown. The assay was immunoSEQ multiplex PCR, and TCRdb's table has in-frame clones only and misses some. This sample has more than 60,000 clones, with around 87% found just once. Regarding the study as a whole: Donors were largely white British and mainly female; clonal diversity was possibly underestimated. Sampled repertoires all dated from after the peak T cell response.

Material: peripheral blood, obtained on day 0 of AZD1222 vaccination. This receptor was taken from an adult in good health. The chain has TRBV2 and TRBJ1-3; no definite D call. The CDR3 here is CASSEPRSGNTIYF. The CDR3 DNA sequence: TGTGCCAGCAGTGAACCCCGGTCCGGAAACACCATATATTTT.